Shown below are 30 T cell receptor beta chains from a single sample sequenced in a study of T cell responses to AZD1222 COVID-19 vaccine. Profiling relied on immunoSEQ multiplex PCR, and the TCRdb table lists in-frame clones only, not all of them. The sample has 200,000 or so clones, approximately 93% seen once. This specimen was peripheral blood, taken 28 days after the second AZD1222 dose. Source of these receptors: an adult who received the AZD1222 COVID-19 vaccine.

Written as DNA, the CDR3 is TGTGCCAGCAGTTTAGGGACAGGGAGTGGCTACACCTTC. It translates to CASSLGTGSGYTF. The rearrangement links TRBV12-3 or TRBV12-4 to TRBJ1-2; 8 bases align to TRBD1. The CDR3 is 13 residues long. Trimming cost V 1 base and J 7 bases; bases outside gene matches: 2.

CDR3 residues: CASQRDRANSPLHF. The CDR3 DNA is TGTGCCAGTCAACGGGACAGAGCTAATTCACCCCTCCACTTT. This chain links TRBV19 with TRBJ1-6; 7 nucleotides match TRBD1. This CDR3 is 14 amino acids long. The V gene end was trimmed by 8 bases and the J gene end by 6 bases; junction bases not matched to a gene: 7. From germline, CDR1 is LNHDA and CDR2 SQIVND (reference sequence).

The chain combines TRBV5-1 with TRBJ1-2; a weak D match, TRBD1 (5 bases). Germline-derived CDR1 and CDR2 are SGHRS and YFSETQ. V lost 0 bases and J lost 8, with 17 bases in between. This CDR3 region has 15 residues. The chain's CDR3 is CASSLDATAVSGYTF. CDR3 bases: TGCGCCAGCAGCTTGGACGCGACAGCCGTAAGCGGCTACACCTTC.

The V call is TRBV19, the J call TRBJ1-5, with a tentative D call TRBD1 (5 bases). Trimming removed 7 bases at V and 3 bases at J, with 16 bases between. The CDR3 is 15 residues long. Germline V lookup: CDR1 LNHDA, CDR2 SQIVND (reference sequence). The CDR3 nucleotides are TGTGCCAGTAAGGAGGGACGGGTGGTCAATCAGCCCCAGCATTTT. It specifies CASKEGRVVNQPQHF.

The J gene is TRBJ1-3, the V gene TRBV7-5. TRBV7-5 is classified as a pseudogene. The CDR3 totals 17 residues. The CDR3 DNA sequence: TGTGTCAGAAGTTGCCCTCGGGACGGTAGACCTGGAAACACCATATATTTT. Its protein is CVRSCPRDGRPGNTIYF.

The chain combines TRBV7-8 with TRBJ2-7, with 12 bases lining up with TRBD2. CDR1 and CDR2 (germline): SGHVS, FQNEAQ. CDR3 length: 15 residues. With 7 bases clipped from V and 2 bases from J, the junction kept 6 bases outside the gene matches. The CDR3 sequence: CASTETSGGAYEQYF. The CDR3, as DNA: TGTGCCAGCACCGAGACTAGCGGGGGCGCCTACGAGCAGTACTTC.

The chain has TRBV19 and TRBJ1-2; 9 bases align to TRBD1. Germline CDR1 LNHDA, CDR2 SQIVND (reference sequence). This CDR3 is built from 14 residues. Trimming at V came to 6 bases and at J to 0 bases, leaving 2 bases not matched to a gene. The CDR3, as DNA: TGTGCCAGTAGCTGGACAGGGGCTAACTATGGCTACACCTTC. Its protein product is CASSWTGANYGYTF.

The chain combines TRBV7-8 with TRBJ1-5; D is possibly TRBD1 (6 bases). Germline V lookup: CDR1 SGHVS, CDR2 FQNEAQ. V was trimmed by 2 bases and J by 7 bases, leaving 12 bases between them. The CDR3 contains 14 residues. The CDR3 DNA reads TGTGCCAGCAGCTTACAGGGGTTGGGGCAGCCCCAGCATTTT. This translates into CASSLQGLGQPQHF.

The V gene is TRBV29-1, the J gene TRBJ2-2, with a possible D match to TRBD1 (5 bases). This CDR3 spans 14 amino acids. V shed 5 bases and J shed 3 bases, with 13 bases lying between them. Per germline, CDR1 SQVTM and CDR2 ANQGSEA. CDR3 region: CSVRRTHDTGELFF. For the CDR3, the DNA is TGCAGCGTTCGACGGACACACGACACCGGGGAGCTGTTTTTT.

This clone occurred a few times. The chain's CDR3 is CASSGNPGPITGELFF. The DNA of the CDR3 is TGTGCCAGCAGTGGGAATCCGGGACCTATCACCGGGGAGCTGTTTTTT. This chain connects TRBV6-1 to TRBJ2-2, with D tentatively TRBD1 or TRBD2 (5 bases each). The germline CDR1 and CDR2 sequences are MNHNS and SASEGT. This CDR3 region has 16 residues. V lost 4 bases and J 4 bases, leaving 16 bases between the germline ends.

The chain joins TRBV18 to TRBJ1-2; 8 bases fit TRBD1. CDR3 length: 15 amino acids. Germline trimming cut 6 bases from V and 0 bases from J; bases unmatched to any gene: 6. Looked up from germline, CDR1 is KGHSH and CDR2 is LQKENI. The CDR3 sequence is CASSLGTGANYGYTF. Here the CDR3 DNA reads TGTGCCAGCTCGCTCGGGACAGGAGCTAACTATGGCTACACCTTC. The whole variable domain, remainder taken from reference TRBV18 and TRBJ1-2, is NAGVMQNPRHLVRRRGQEARLRCSPMKGHSHVYWYRQLPEEGLKFMVYLQKENIIDESGMPKERFSAEFPKEGPSILRIQQVVRGDSAAYFCASSLGTGANYGYTFGSGTRLTVV.

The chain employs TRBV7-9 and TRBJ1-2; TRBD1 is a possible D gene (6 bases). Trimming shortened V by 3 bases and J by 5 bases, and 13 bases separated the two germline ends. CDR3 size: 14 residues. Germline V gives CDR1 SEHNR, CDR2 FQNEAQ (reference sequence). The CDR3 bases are TGTGCCAGCAGCTTGACAGGATCGGGATATGGCTACACCTTC. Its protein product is CASSLTGSGYGYTF.

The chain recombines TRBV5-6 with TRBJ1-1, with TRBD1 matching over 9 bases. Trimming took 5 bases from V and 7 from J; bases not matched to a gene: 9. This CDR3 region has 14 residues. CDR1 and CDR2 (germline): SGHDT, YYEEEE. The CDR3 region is CASRRPGTGIEAFF. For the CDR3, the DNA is TGTGCCAGCAGACGTCCCGGGACAGGGATTGAAGCTTTCTTT.

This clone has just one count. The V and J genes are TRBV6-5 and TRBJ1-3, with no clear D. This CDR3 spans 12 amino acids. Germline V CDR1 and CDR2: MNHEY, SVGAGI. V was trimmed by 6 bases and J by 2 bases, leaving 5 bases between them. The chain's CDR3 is CASRYAGNTIYF. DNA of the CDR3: TGTGCCAGCAGATACGCTGGAAACACCATATATTTT.

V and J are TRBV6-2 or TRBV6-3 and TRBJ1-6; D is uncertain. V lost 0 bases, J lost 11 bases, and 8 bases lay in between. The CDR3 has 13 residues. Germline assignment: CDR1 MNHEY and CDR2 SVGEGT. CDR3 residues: CASSYSQWPPLHF. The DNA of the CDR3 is TGTGCCAGCAGTTACTCCCAGTGGCCACCCCTCCACTTT.

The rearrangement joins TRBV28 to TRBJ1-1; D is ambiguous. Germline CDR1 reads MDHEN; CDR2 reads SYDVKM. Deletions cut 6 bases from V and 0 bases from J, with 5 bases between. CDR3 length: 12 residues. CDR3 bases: TGTGCCAGCAGATATATGAACACTGAAGCTTTCTTT. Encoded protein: CASRYMNTEAFF.

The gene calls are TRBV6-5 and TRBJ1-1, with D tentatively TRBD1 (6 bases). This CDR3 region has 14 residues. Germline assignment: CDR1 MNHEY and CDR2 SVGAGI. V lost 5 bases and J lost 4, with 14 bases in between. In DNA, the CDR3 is TGTGCCAGCAGTAAGAACAGGGCGGCCACTGAAGCTTTCTTT. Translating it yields CASSKNRAATEAFF.

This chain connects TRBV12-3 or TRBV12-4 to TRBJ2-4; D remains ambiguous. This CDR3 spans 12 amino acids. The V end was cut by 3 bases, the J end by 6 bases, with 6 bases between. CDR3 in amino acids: CASSFRRNIQYF. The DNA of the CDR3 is TGTGCCAGCAGTTTCCGGAGAAACATTCAGTACTTC.

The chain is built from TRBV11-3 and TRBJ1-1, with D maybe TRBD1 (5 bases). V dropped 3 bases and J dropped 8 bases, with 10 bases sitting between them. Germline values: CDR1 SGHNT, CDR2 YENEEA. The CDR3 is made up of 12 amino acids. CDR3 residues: CASSFRDGEAFF. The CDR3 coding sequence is TGTGCCAGCAGCTTCAGGGACGGAGAAGCTTTCTTT.

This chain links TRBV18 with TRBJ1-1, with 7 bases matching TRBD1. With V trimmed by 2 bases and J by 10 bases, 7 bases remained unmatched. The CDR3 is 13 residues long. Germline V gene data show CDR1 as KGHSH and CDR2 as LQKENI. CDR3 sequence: CASSPVAPGGAFF. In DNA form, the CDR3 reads TGTGCCAGCTCACCAGTAGCCCCAGGGGGAGCTTTCTTT.

CDR3 DNA: TGTGCCAGCAGCTTATGGTCGTTCCCTGGGCGGAGCGGCACAGATACGCAGTATTTT. This encodes CASSLWSFPGRSGTDTQYF. V usage is TRBV11-2 and J usage is TRBJ2-3; D not certain. Per the germline V gene, CDR1 is SGHAT and CDR2 is FQNNGV. V was shortened by 2 bases and J by 1 base, with 22 bases between the two germline ends. There are 19 residues in the CDR3.

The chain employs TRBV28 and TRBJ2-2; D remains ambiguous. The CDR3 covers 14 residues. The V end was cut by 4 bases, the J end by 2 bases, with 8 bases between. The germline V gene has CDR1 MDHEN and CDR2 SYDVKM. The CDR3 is CASSSSVNTGELFF. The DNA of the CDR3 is TGTGCCAGCAGTTCCTCGGTAAACACCGGGGAGCTGTTTTTT. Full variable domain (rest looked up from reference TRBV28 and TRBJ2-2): DVKVTQSSRYLVKRTGEKVFLECVQDMDHENMFWYRQDPGLGLRLIYFSYDVKMKEKGDIPEGYSVSREKKERFSLILESASTNQTSMYLCASSSSVNTGELFFGEGSRLTVL.

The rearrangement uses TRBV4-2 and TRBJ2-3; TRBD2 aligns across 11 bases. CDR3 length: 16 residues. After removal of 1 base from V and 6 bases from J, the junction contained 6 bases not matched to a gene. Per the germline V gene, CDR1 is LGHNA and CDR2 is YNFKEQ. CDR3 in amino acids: CASSQANSGGVDTQYF. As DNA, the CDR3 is TGTGCCAGCAGCCAAGCTAATAGCGGGGGGGTGGATACGCAGTATTTT.

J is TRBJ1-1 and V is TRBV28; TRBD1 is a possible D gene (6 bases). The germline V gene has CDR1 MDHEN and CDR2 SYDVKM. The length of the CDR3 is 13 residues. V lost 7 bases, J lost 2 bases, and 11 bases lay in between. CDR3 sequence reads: CASNQDSNTEAFF. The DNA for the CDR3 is TGTGCCAGCAACCAGGACAGTAACACTGAAGCTTTCTTT.

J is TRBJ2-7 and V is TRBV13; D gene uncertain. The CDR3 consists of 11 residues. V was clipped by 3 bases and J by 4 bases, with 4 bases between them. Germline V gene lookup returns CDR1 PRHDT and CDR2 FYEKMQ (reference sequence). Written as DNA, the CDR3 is TGTGCCAGCAGCTTTCGATACGAGCAGTACTTC. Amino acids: CASSFRYEQYF. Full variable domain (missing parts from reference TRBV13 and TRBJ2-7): AAGVIQSPRHLIKEKRETATLKCYPIPRHDTVYWYQQGPGQDPQFLISFYEKMQSDKGSIPDRFSAQQFSDYHSELNMSSLELGDSALYFCASSFRYEQYFGPGTRLTVT.

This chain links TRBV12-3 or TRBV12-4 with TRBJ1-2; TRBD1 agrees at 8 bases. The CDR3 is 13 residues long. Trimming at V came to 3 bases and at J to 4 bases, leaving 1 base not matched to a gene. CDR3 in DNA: TGTGCCAGCAGTTTGACAGGGGCCTATGGCTACACCTTC. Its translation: CASSLTGAYGYTF.

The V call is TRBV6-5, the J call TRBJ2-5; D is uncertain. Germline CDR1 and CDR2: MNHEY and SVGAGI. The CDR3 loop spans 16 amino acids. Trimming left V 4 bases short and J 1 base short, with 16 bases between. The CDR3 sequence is CASSLQPRQFQETQYF. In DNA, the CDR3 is TGTGCCAGCAGTTTACAACCTCGGCAGTTCCAAGAGACCCAGTACTTC.

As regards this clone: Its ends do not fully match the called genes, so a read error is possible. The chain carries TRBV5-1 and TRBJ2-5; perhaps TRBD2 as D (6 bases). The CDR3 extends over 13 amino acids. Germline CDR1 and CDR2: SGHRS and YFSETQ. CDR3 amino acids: CASRLGGQETQYF. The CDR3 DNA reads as TGCGCCAGCAGATTGGGGGGTCAAGAGACCCAGTACTTC.

CDR3 in DNA: TGTGCCAGCAGTTTCGACAGGGGAGAAAAACTGTTTTTT. Protein sequence: CASSFDRGEKLFF. The rearrangement uses TRBV12-3 or TRBV12-4 and TRBJ1-4, with 8 bases aligning to TRBD1. There are 13 residues in the CDR3. Losses at the gene ends were 3 bases for V and 8 bases for J; bases not matched to a gene: 2.

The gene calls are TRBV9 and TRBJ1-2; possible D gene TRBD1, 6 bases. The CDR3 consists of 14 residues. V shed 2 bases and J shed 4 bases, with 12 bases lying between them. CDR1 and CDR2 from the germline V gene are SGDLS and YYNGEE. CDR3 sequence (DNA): TGTGCCAGCAGCGTGAGGGGGAGTACCTATGGCTACACCTTC. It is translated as CASSVRGSTYGYTF.